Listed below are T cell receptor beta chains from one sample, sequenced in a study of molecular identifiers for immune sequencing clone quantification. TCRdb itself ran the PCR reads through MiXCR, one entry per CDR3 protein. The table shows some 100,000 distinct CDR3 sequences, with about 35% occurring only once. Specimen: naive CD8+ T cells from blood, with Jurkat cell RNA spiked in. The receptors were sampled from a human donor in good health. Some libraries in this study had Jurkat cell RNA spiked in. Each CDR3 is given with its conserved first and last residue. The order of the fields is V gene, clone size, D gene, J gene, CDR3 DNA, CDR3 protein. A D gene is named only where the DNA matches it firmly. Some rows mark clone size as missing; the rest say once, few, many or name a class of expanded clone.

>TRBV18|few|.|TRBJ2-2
TGTGCCAGCTCACCAAAACAGACGAACACCGGGGAGCTGTTTTTT
CASSPKQTNTGELFF
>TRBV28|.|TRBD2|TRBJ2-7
TGTGCCAGCAGTTTACCGGGATTAGCGGGAGCTCGATACGAGCAGTACTTC
CASSLPGLAGARYEQYF
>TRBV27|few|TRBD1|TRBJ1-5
TGTGCCAGCAGTTGGGGACAGGGCCATCAGCCCCAGCATTTT
CASSWGQGHQPQHF
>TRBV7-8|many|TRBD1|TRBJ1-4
TGTGCCAGCAGCTTGAGACAGGGTATCGCAACTAATGAAAAACTGTTTTTT
CASSLRQGIATNEKLFF
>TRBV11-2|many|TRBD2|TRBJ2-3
TGTGCCAGCAGCCCGAGCGGGATGGGCTTAGATACGCAGTATTTT
CASSPSGMGLDTQYF
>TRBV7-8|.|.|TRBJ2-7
TGTGCCAGCAGCTTGCCCGGGACCCTCTACGACGAGCTGTACTTC
CASSLPGTLYDELYF
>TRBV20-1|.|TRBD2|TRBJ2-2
TGCAGTGCTAGGGCTAGCGGGAGCCCCACCGGGGAGCTGTTTTTT
CSARASGSPTGELFF
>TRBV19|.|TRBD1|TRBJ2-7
TGTGCCAGTAGTATTGGGACAGGGGTCGAGCAGTACTTC
CASSIGTGVEQYF
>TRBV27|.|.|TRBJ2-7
TGTGCCAGCAGTATATCTGTCGGCAGAACCTACGAGCAGTACTTC
CASSISVGRTYEQYF
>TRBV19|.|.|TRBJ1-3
TGTGCCTCTGAGGCAGACGGATACTCTGGAAACACCATATATTTT
CASEADGYSGNTIYF
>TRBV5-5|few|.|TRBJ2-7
TGTGCCAGCAGCTGGGGGTTCGGGATCGAGGAGCAGTACTTC
CASSWGFGIEEQYF
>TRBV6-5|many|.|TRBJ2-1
TGTGCCAGCAGACACCCCGACAATGAGCAGTTCTTC
CASRHPDNEQFF
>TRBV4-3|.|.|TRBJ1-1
TGCGCCAGCAGCCAGTCGGCGGAGACGAACATTGAAGCTTTCTTT
CASSQSAETNIEAFF
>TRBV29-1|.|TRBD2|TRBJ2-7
TGCAGCGTTGACCGGTGGCTAGCGGGAGCCCACGAGCAGTACTTC
CSVDRWLAGAHEQYF
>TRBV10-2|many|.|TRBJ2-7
TGCGCCAGCAGCCCAGGGTTTTACGAGCAGTACTTC
CASSPGFYEQYF
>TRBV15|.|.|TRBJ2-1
TGTGCCACCAGCAGGGGTAATGAGCGGTTCTTC
CATSRGNERFF
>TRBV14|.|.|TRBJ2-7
TGTGCCAGCAGCCAAGATCTAGGAAGGTCCCACGAGCAGTACTTC
CASSQDLGRSHEQYF
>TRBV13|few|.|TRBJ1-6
TGTGCCAGCAGCCCATGGCGGGACGGGAATTCACCCCTCCACTTT
CASSPWRDGNSPLHF
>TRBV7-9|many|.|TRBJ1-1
TGTGCCAGCAGCCCGATGGACACAGGGACTGAAGCTTTCTTT
CASSPMDTGTEAFF
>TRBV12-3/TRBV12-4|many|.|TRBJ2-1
TGTGCCAGCAGTTTAGCGGGGCGATGGGATGAGCAGTTCTTC
CASSLAGRWDEQFF
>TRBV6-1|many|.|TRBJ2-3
TGTGCCAGCACCGAAGGTCTGCAGTATTTT
CASTEGLQYF
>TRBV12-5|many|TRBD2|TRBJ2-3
TGTGCTAGTGGTTTGTCAAGACTAGCGGGAAACACAGATACGCAGTATTTT
CASGLSRLAGNTDTQYF
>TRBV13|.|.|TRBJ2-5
TGTGCCAGCAGCTTTTCAGGGGCGCTGGAAGAGACCCAGTACTTC
CASSFSGALEETQYF
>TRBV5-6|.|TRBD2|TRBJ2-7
TGTGCCAGCAGCTTGGGACTAGCTGGGGCCGAGCAGTACTTC
CASSLGLAGAEQYF
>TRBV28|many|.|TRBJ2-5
TGTGCCAGCAGTCCACCCCCGGAGGAGACCCAGTACTTC
CASSPPPEETQYF
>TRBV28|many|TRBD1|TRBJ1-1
TGTGCCAGCAGTTTGATAGGGGGCGGCACTGAAGCTTTCTTT
CASSLIGGGTEAFF
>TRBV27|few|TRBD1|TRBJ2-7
TGTGCCAGCAGTCCCAACCCGCCGCAGGGGGTTTACTACGAGCAGTACTTC
CASSPNPPQGVYYEQYF
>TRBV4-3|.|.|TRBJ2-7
TGCGCCAGCAGCCAAGATTCCGGGGGCGGGTACGAGCAGTACTTC
CASSQDSGGGYEQYF
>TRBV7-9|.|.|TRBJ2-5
TGTGCCAGCAGCTTAGTTGGTGTAAGAGGTACCTCGACAAGAGAGACCCAGTACTTC
CASSLVGVRGTSTRETQYF
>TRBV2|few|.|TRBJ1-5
TGTGCCAGCAGTCGTTGGGGGCGCATTCAGCCCCAGCATTTT
CASSRWGRIQPQHF
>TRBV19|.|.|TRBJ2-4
TGTGCCAGTAGTATATACATGGGGGAAAACATTCAGTACTTC
CASSIYMGENIQYF
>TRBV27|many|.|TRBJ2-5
TGTGCCAGCAGTTTGAGTGGAGGTGGAGGCCAGTACTTC
CASSLSGGGGQYF
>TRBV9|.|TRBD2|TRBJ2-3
TGTGCCAGCAGCGTAGGAAGCGGGATGTACACAGATACGCAGTATTTT
CASSVGSGMYTDTQYF
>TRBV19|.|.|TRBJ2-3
TGTGCCACCTCCCGGGGCACAGTCACAGATACGCGGTATTTT
CATSRGTVTDTRYF
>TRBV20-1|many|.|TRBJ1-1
TGCAGTGCGACCGGCTGGGACACTGAAGCTTTCTTT
CSATGWDTEAFF
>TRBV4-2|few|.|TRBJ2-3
TGTGCCAGCAGCCAAGTAGGGGCCCTGGACGCAGATACGCAGTATTTT
CASSQVGALDADTQYF
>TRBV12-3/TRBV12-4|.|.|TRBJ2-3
TGTGCCAGCAGTTTTAGGGGTAGCACAGATACGCAGTATTTT
CASSFRGSTDTQYF
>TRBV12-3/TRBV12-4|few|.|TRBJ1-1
TGTGCCAGCAGGATAACAGCCAACACTGAAGCTTTCTTT
CASRITANTEAFF
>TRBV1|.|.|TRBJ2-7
TGCACCAGCAGCCAAGTCCCCGGCGGCGGGTACTTGCACGAGCAGTACTTC
CTSSQVPGGGYLHEQYF
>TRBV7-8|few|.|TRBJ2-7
TGTGCCAGCAGCCCCCCGCTGCGGGGCTACGAGCAGTACTTC
CASSPPLRGYEQYF
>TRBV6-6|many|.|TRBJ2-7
TGTGCCAGCAGTTACGTCATTGGAGTCGGGTCCTACGAGCAGTACTTC
CASSYVIGVGSYEQYF
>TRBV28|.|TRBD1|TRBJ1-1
TGTGCCAGCAGTTTCTACAGGGGATATGAAGCTTTCTTT
CASSFYRGYEAFF
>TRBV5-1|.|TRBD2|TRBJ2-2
TGCGCCAGCAGCTTGGACGGGACTAGTGACGCCGGGGAGCTGTTTTTT
CASSLDGTSDAGELFF